The T cell receptor (beta chain) described here comes from a study of cytomegalovirus exposure and HLA in healthy donors (dated by TCRdb to about 2017). Notes on the research overall: According to an earlier analysis of 587 of the donors, 150 million to 200 million T cells yielded some 120 million unique TCR beta sequences and less than 300 Gb of sequence data. Using immunosequencing, the study profiled T cell repertoires from about 610 subjects and related those repertoires to cytomegalovirus serostatus. Every repertoire in the discovery cohort had been generated on one and the same sequencing platform. Several DR-DQ haplotypes were treated as single units for association and clustering because of strong linkage in the cohort. Class I and class II HLA loci were covered by the typing at four-digit resolution. Roughly 290 gigabases of sequencing data and 91 million or so unique TCR sequences made up an early release that covered roughly 670 HLA-typed donors. The number of typed donors differed by locus: roughly 629-630 for A, B, C, DRB1 and DQB1; 500 to 550 for DQA1; around 610 for DPA1; and some 450 for DPB1. To predict cytomegalovirus infection status, the study brought together high-throughput TCR immunosequencing, statistical association of individual TCRs with disease status, and machine learning. The later analysis used no new phenotypic data to find candidate immune exposures, relying instead on TCR beta sequences and their occurrence across donors. A later analysis re-examined previously published TCR beta repertoires from over 500 donors and added high-resolution HLA genotyping to investigate patterns of TCR occurrence. Among 398 genotyped donors of the cohort, an average of roughly 240,000 unique TCR beta nucleotide sequences were sequenced per donor, roughly a sixth of them non-productive. The aim of the study was to test whether cataloging public T cell receptors could identify signatures of past pathogen exposure. The genetic ancestry cluster associated with self-reported Caucasian donors included 81% of the approximately 430 genotyped donors. Donor age, sex, ethnicity and CMV serostatus were collected together with the repertoire data. A later genetic analysis took genome-wide SNP genotypes for 398 of the 666 donors and used that subset as a discovery cohort. To decide whether each TCR beta V gene segment behaved as functional or pseudogenic, an earlier analysis of some 600 of the donors relied on high-throughput TCR beta sequencing. Along with the roughly 610-subject first cohort, a separate validation cohort of some 130 different subjects was used.

The cohort comprised some 680 healthy bone marrow donors. Cohort members were all nominally healthy when sampled, although unrecorded immune exposures were likely present. The donor tested CMV seropositive, placing the donor among the 289 seropositive members of the cohort. A peripheral blood sample was collected from each donor, and TCR beta sequencing was performed on peripheral blood mononuclear cells. Genomic DNA extraction from the blood cell samples was performed with the Qiagen DNeasy Blood Extraction Kit. Overall results and qualifications from the work: Compared with the approximately 600-donor mean, donors in an Asian-associated ancestry cluster had fewer N-insertions in productive TCRs, according to a later genetic analysis. Roughly 17 rarely observed V segments, including chromosome 9 orphons, were excluded from the earlier analysis of just under 600 of the donors because counts were too low. The study gave a list of about 160 TCR beta chains associated with cytomegalovirus. The classifier was reported to diagnose cytomegalovirus status with high specificity and sensitivity in both the original cohort and the validation cohort. An association between a missense DCLRE1C variant and V-gene and J-gene trimming of TCR beta chains was found in a later genetic analysis and replicated in an independent cohort. Several of the top co-occurrence clusters appeared to be linked to parvovirus B19, influenza, CMV and Epstein-Barr virus, according to a later analysis. Some IMGT-functional V segments, including TRBV6-2 and TRBV6-3, could not be distinguished by the 87-base-pair reads and were therefore excluded. An earlier analysis of around 540 of the donors showed that most TCR beta V segments appeared in productive rearrangements either about 87% or about 30% of the time, which broadly matched IMGT annotations. Three of the identified cytomegalovirus-associated TCR beta chains were confirmed in vitro to be specific for cytomegalovirus antigens. A further reported finding was that TCR beta sequences accurately predicted the HLA-A and HLA-B alleles for most subjects in the first cohort. According to a later analysis, TCR association rates differed among HLA loci, with DRB1 alleles showing the most associated TCRs and HLA-C alleles showing the fewest. Presence/absence analyses assumed roughly uniform sequencing depth across donors, an assumption that may not hold. The only immune exposure information available for the cohort was CMV serostatus. According to the authors, the approach could potentially be generalized to other disease states and immunological phenotypes. Because HLA typing was missing for some donors at each locus, association tests included only the typed subset. In a later analysis, most CMV-associated TCR beta chains were found to appear HLA-restricted, with HLA associations seemingly driven largely by CMV exposure. The cohort was sequenced for TCR beta chains only, and without alpha or paired-chain data the features that could be detected were limited. The sequencing pipeline was judged likely to have produced a cluster of highly shared sequence variants as a technical artifact. Strong co-occurrence of HLA alleles, especially DR and DQ, made assigning TCR associations to individual alleles difficult. In a later analysis, HLA-associated TCR beta chains were found to be more clonally expanded and to have lower generation probabilities than equally common non-associated chains. Specific HLA alleles were associated with around 18,000 TCR beta sequences at a false discovery rate of 0.05 in a later analysis. Linkage disequilibrium might explain the correlated functional status among segregating V segments, but an unknown experimental factor could not be excluded. While some public TCRs were present in many individuals, most TCR sequences turned up only very rarely across donors.

CDR1 and CDR2, looked up from the germline V gene (reference sequence), are GTSNPN and SVGIG. The CDR3 holds 16 amino acids from the cysteine to the phenylalanine. Only the CDR3 region is kept as DNA, spanning 48 bases read in frame from base 1. Trimmed from V: 2 bases; trimmed from J: 0 bases; junction bases lacking a gene match: 7. The library was made by the immunoSEQ multiplex PCR assay. For the multiplex PCR, a mixture combining 60 forward primers for TCR Vbeta segments and 13 reverse primers for TCR Jbeta segments was used. The CDR3 region of rearranged TCR beta genes was amplified from genomic DNA with a multiplex PCR assay. The Illumina HiSeq System was used to sequence the amplified TCR beta libraries as 87-base-pair reads. In the paper's pipeline: Across the 640 or so repertoires, a later analysis counted 75 million to 90 million unique TCR beta chains, roughly 11 million of which were shared by at least two donors. A nearest-neighbor algorithm error-corrected the raw reads and collapsed the reads into unique sequences, merging closely related sequences to remove PCR and sequencing errors. To assign V, D and J gene segments, CDR3 sequences were aligned to IMGT reference sequences. For a sequence to be retained, a match of at least six nucleotides was required to both a V gene segment and a J gene segment. A rearrangement counted as productive if the CDR3 had no stop codons and remained in frame with V and J, and every other rearrangement counted as non-productive. Following IMGT convention, CDR3 was defined as the stretch from the second conserved V-encoded cysteine to the conserved J-encoded phenylalanine. The earlier analysis of 587 of the donors excluded sequences that lacked an unambiguous match to a single V gene segment. An earlier analysis of 500 to 700 of the donors classified V segments as functional when productive rearrangements were above 56.7% and as segregating when the standard deviation between donors was above 5%. A statistical classification framework was built for diagnosing cytomegalovirus status from the catalog of TCR beta chain sequences. V and J gene assignment, in a later analysis, came from comparing TCR nucleotide sequences with IMGT/GENE-DB human TR gene sequences. A later analysis assigned CDR3 sequences and most-parsimonious VDJ recombination scenarios with the TCRdist pipeline. In a later analysis, each TCR beta chain was defined by its CDR3 amino acid sequence together with its V-gene family, and reads without a unique V-gene family were excluded. A later analysis removed several hundred highly shared, low-generation-probability nucleotide sequences to deal with suspected cross-contamination and a sequencing artifact. In a later analysis, a clonal expansion index for each public chain was calculated from normalized within-repertoire ranks of inferred template counts. A later analysis computed generation probabilities with a VDJ recombination model fitted to out-of-frame rearrangements, and checked the results against IGoR. A later analysis scored TCR-TCR, TCR-HLA and TCR-CMV co-occurrence with hypergeometric tests, applying a repertoire-size bias correction to TCR pairs. A later analysis estimated false discovery rates by permuting HLA or CMV assignments 20 times. In a later analysis, co-occurring TCRs were grouped with DBSCAN, and TCRdist sequence similarity was added when clustering was performed within HLA-allele-positive subsets. Repertoires with fewer than 30,000 or more than 120,000 public chains, plus five repertoires with anomalous nucleotide sharing, were excluded from co-occurrence clustering. Entries here come from immuneACCESS through TCRdb and include only in-frame sequences with V and J called. Some clones fail to appear in such tables; in the studies checked, an unresolved V gene covers under half of the shortfall, and the cause of the remainder is unknown. V, J and clone size reflect that table, while D and trimming were determined from the DNA. The sample table gives 21,000 or so clones. The ten largest clonotypes hold around 23% of the sample.

With regard to this clone: Its cognate antigen has yet to be identified.

The sequence joins TRBV30 to TRBJ2-3; 8 central bases correspond to TRBD2. The sample comprised PBMCs. The source is a man aged 55 to 69 in good health and CMV-seropositive. The nucleotide sequence is TGTGCCTGGAGTAGTGGGCCGGGGGGGAGCACAGATACGCAGTATTTT. It translates as CAWSSGPGGSTDTQYF. With all but the CDR3 taken from the reference TRBV30 and TRBJ2-3 genes, the full variable domain is: SQTIHQWPATLVQPVGSPLSLECTVEGTSNPNLYWYRQAAGRGLQLLFYSVGIGQISSEVPQNLSASRPQDRQFILSSKKLLLSDSGFYLCAWSSGPGGSTDTQYFGPGTRLTVL.